A selection of T cell receptor beta chains follows, all from one sample in a study of T cell responses to AZD1222 COVID-19 vaccine. Sequenced by immunoSEQ multiplex PCR; TCRdb stores in-frame clones only, minus some. Of about 150,000 clones listed, 80% to 95% were seen once; the top ten hold about 3.3%. This sample comprised peripheral blood, obtained 28 days after the second AZD1222 dose. Source of these receptors: an adult who received the AZD1222 COVID-19 vaccine. The CDR3 runs from the conserved cysteine through the conserved F or W. The order of the fields is D gene, V gene, J gene, clone size, CDR3 protein, CDR3 DNA. A D gene is named only where the DNA matches it firmly. Not all rows give a size; the values are once, few, many and, for expanded clones, a class.

-	TRBV5-6	TRBJ2-7	-	CASSLRRGQNEQYF	TGTGCCAGCAGCTTGAGGAGGGGGCAAAACGAGCAGTACTTC
-	TRBV19	TRBJ2-5	-	CASSPGGARGQETQYF	TGTGCCAGTAGCCCCGGGGGTGCCAGGGGCCAAGAGACCCAGTACTTC
TRBD1	TRBV6-5	TRBJ1-1	-	CASSSGQLEREAFF	TGTGCCAGCAGCTCGGGACAGCTTGAGCGGGAAGCTTTCTTT
TRBD1	TRBV20-1	TRBJ1-1	-	CSASLRGGEAFF	TGCAGTGCTAGTCTCAGGGGGGGTGAAGCTTTCTTT
-	TRBV4-1	TRBJ2-1	-	CASSQGPYNEQFF	TGCGCCAGCAGCCAAGGACCATACAATGAGCAGTTCTTC
-	TRBV14	TRBJ1-2	-	CASSQQARLLGGGYTF	TGTGCCAGCAGCCAGCAAGCCCGACTCCTCGGGGGAGGCTACACCTTC
TRBD1	TRBV27	TRBJ1-5	-	CASSVQGYSNQPQHF	TGTGCCAGCAGTGTACAGGGGTATAGCAATCAGCCCCAGCATTTT
-	TRBV20-1	TRBJ1-1	once	CSASGYTEAFF	TGCAGTGCTAGCGGTTACACTGAAGCTTTCTTT
TRBD1	TRBV15	TRBJ1-1	-	CATSREGTGIRAFF	TGTGCCACCAGCAGAGAAGGGACAGGGATTAGAGCTTTCTTT
TRBD2	TRBV3-1/TRBV3-2	TRBJ2-3	-	CASSQEGLHYTQYF	TGTGCCAGCAGCCAAGAGGGACTACATTATACGCAGTATTTT
-	TRBV7-9	TRBJ2-5	once	CASSLGAGETQYF	TGTGCCAGCAGCCTAGGGGCCGGGGAGACCCAGTACTTC
-	TRBV30	TRBJ1-1	-	CAWRKLLNTEAFF	TGTGCCTGGAGGAAACTACTGAACACTGAAGCTTTCTTT
TRBD2	TRBV19	TRBJ2-1	-	CAVSSGSYNEQFF	TGTGCCGTTTCTAGCGGTAGCTACAATGAGCAGTTCTTC
-	TRBV6-2/TRBV6-3	TRBJ2-2	-	CASSRTANTGELFF	TGTGCCAGCAGTAGGACAGCTAACACCGGGGAGCTGTTTTTT
TRBD2	TRBV2	TRBJ2-1	-	CASRRLAGEGALDEQFF	TGTGCCAGCAGGCGACTAGCGGGAGAAGGGGCTCTGGATGAGCAGTTCTTC
-	TRBV19	TRBJ2-7	-	CASSMGRPYEQYF	TGTGCCAGTAGTATGGGGCGGCCCTACGAGCAGTACTTC
-	TRBV19	TRBJ2-5	-	CASSIDSRGAETQYF	TGTGCCAGTAGTATAGACAGTAGAGGGGCGGAGACCCAGTACTTC
-	TRBV13	TRBJ1-2	few	CASSLAREDQDGYTF	TGTGCCAGCAGCTTAGCCAGGGAGGATCAGGATGGCTACACCTTC
-	TRBV29-1	TRBJ1-1	-	CSVDGVPAEAFF	TGCAGCGTTGATGGCGTCCCGGCAGAAGCTTTCTTT
-	TRBV5-1	TRBJ2-3	-	CASSTDRTTDTQYF	TGCGCCAGCAGCACCGACAGGACCACAGATACGCAGTATTTT
-	TRBV6-5	TRBJ1-3	-	CASSLDGISGNTIYF	TGTGCCAGCAGCTTAGACGGAATCTCTGGAAACACCATATATTTT
TRBD2	TRBV7-8	TRBJ2-1	-	CASSLGAGVREEQFF	TGTGCCAGCAGCTTAGGAGCGGGAGTACGTGAGGAGCAGTTCTTC
-	TRBV5-1	TRBJ1-6	-	CASSPSGSPDNSPLHF	TGCGCCAGCAGCCCGTCGGGCAGTCCGGATAATTCACCCCTCCACTTT
TRBD2	TRBV14	TRBJ2-1	few	CASSRSGRTYNEQFF	TGTGCCAGCAGCCGTAGCGGGAGAACGTACAATGAGCAGTTCTTC
-	TRBV7-6	TRBJ2-3	-	CASSLLGGGSGADTQYF	TGTGCCAGCAGCCTACTTGGAGGTGGCTCTGGGGCCGATACGCAGTATTTT
TRBD2	TRBV19	TRBJ2-1	-	CASSIGHGGEGNEQFF	TGTGCCAGTAGTATAGGGCATGGGGGGGAGGGCAATGAGCAGTTCTTC
-	TRBV28	TRBJ1-1	-	CASSPLTILIDEAFF	TGTGCCAGCAGTCCCCTCACTATCCTAATTGATGAAGCTTTCTTT
-	TRBV29-1	TRBJ2-3	-	CSVRQETDTQYF	TGCAGCGTTCGACAGGAGACAGATACGCAGTATTTT
-	TRBV4-1	TRBJ2-7	-	CASSQGGTEVYEQYF	TGCGCCAGCAGCCAAGGGGGGACGGAGGTCTACGAGCAGTACTTC
-	TRBV28	TRBJ2-1	-	CASSQPGMTYNEQFF	TGTGCCAGCAGTCAGCCGGGAATGACCTACAATGAGCAGTTCTTC
-	TRBV6-5	TRBJ2-1	-	CASSYFGNEQFF	-
-	TRBV4-1	TRBJ2-1	-	CASSQEVAGNPGEQFF	TGCGCCAGCAGCCAAGAGGTGGCCGGCAACCCAGGGGAGCAGTTCTTC
-	TRBV7-9	TRBJ2-1	-	CASSLSSASAGYNEQFF	TGTGCCAGCAGCTTAAGTTCGGCTTCCGCGGGCTACAATGAGCAGTTCTTC
TRBD2	TRBV5-4	TRBJ2-1	-	CASSSPTSTGEQFF	TGTGCCAGCAGCTCTCCGACTAGCACCGGTGAGCAGTTCTTC
-	TRBV5-5	TRBJ1-5	few	CASSLDNRDQPQHF	TGTGCCAGCAGCTTGGATAACAGGGATCAGCCCCAGCATTTT
TRBD1	TRBV11-2	TRBJ1-2	-	CASSGTGTGSYGYTF	TGTGCCAGCAGCGGTACCGGGACAGGCAGCTATGGCTACACCTTC
-	TRBV25-1	TRBJ2-5	-	CASSGQGRTRGETQYF	TGTGCCAGCAGTGGCCAGGGACGGACCCGTGGGGAGACCCAGTACTTC
TRBD1	TRBV29-1	TRBJ1-2	-	CSVDWGQGRGYTF	TGCAGCGTTGACTGGGGACAGGGGCGAGGCTACACCTTC
TRBD2	TRBV27	TRBJ2-3	few	CASSLSAGEGNTQYF	TGTGCCAGCAGTTTATCGGCGGGAGAGGGAAATACGCAGTATTTT
TRBD1	TRBV3-1/TRBV3-2	TRBJ1-2	-	CASSQEQGDPYGYTF	TGTGCCAGCAGCCAAGAACAGGGGGATCCCTATGGCTACACCTTC
-	TRBV7-2	TRBJ2-3	-	CASSLAPRSSSTDTQYF	TGTGCCAGCAGCTTAGCTCCGCGGTCCTCTAGCACAGATACGCAGTATTTT
-	TRBV12-3/TRBV12-4	TRBJ1-2	-	CASIPDSVSGYTF	TGTGCCAGCATCCCCGACAGCGTTTCTGGCTACACCTTC
-	TRBV27	TRBJ1-2	-	CASSLAGISGYTF	TGTGCCAGCAGTTTGGCGGGGATCTCTGGCTACACCTTC
TRBD1	TRBV6-5	TRBJ1-1	-	CASQMGQLNTEAFF	TGTGCCAGCCAGATGGGACAGTTGAACACTGAAGCTTTCTTT
-	TRBV6-4	TRBJ1-2	once	CASSDARGYTF	TGTGCCAGCAGTGACGCCAGGGGCTACACCTTC
TRBD2	TRBV29-1	TRBJ2-3	once	CSTKRWSLPSGSQDTQYF	TGCAGTACAAAGCGTTGGTCTCTGCCTAGCGGGAGCCAAGATACGCAGTATTTT
-	TRBV6-2/TRBV6-3	TRBJ2-1	-	CASSYSPSSKQFF	TGTGCCAGCAGTTACTCGCCTAGTTCTAAGCAGTTCTTC
-	TRBV30	TRBJ1-2	-	CAWSLKGARYGYTF	TGTGCCTGGAGTCTAAAGGGAGCTAGATATGGCTACACCTTC
-	TRBV3-1/TRBV3-2	TRBJ1-1	-	CASSQRTANTEAFF	TGTGCCAGCAGCCAGCGGACAGCGAACACTGAAGCTTTCTTT
TRBD2	TRBV4-2	TRBJ2-7	-	CASSQDPPPLAGGYEQYF	TGTGCCAGCAGCCAAGATCCCCCACCTCTAGCGGGAGGCTACGAGCAGTACTTC
-	TRBV7-8	TRBJ1-1	-	CASSFDGDTEAFF	TGTGCCAGCAGCTTCGACGGGGATACTGAAGCTTTCTTT
-	TRBV7-2	TRBJ2-3	-	CASSRNSPSRTDTQYF	TGTGCCAGCAGCCGGAATTCCCCCTCTCGAACAGATACGCAGTATTTT
TRBD2	TRBV7-2	TRBJ2-1	-	CASSFVSGGYNEQFF	TGTGCCAGCAGCTTTGTTAGCGGGGGATACAATGAGCAGTTCTTC
TRBD1	TRBV18	TRBJ1-6	-	CASSPLNPGQGPGRPLHF	TGTGCCAGCTCACCTCTTAACCCGGGACAGGGGCCAGGGAGGCCCCTCCACTTT
TRBD1	TRBV7-2	TRBJ1-1	-	CASSSRDRVLMNTEAFF	TGTGCCAGCAGCTCCCGGGACAGGGTTCTCATGAACACTGAAGCTTTCTTT
TRBD2	TRBV15	TRBJ2-5	few	CATSTYSGRAGETQYF	TGTGCCACCAGCACTTATAGCGGGAGGGCCGGGGAGACCCAGTACTTC
-	TRBV10-2	TRBJ2-5	-	CASSEKDSHQETQYF	TGCGCCAGCAGTGAGAAAGACTCTCACCAAGAGACCCAGTACTTC
-	TRBV25-1	TRBJ1-4	-	CASSEFTGRTNEKLFF	TGTGCCAGCAGTGAATTTACAGGGAGGACTAATGAAAAACTGTTTTTT